This T cell receptor (beta chain) was documented in a study of blood T cell repertoires in COVID-19. At the level of the study: Samples taken during acute and convalescent COVID-19 were collected in the United States, Italy and Spain.

The table lists this clone with a few counts. A read error may produce the germline difference seen at one junction end. The germline CDR1 and CDR2 sequences are MNHEY and SVGAGI. CDR3 length equals 15 residues. Measured with immunoSEQ multiplex PCR; TCRdb has only the in-frame clones, and not every one. The repertoire holds fewer than 200,000 clones, with approximately 83% as singletons. The chain combines TRBV6-5 with TRBJ2-5, with D hard to call. This receptor was identified in a man aged 50 or older with active or convalescent COVID-19. The sample consisted of peripheral blood. The CDR3 reads CASIYSLISKETQYF. In DNA, the CDR3 is TGTGCCAGCATTTACAGCTTAATCTCTAAAGAGACCCAGTACTTC.